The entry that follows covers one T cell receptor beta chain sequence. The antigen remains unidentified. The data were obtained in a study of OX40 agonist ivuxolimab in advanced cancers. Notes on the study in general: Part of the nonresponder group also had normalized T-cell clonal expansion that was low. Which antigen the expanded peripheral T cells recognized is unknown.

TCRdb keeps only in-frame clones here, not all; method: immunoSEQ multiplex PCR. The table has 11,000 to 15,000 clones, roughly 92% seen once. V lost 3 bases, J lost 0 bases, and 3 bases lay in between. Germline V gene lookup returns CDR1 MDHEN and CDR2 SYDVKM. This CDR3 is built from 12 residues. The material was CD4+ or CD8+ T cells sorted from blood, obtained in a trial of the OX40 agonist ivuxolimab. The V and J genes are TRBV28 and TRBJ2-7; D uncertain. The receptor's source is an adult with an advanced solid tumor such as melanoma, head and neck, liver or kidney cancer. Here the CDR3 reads CASSFSSYEQYF. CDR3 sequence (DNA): TGTGCCAGCAGTTTCTCCTCCTACGAGCAGTACTTC. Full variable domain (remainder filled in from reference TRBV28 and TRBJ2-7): DVKVTQSSRYLVKRTGEKVFLECVQDMDHENMFWYRQDPGLGLRLIYFSYDVKMKEKGDIPEGYSVSREKKERFSLILESASTNQTSMYLCASSFSSYEQYFGPGTRLTVT.